Each of the 15 T cell receptor beta chains below was sequenced from the same sample in a study of blood T cell repertoires in COVID-19 (TCRdb year 2020). The library came from the immunoSEQ multiplex PCR assay. Imported from immuneACCESS, the table was reduced by TCRdb to in-frame sequences with V and J called. These copies leave out some clones; in studies compared against another copy, an unresolved V gene accounts for under half, and the cause of the remainder is not known. For this sample the table gives hundreds of thousands of clones, of which 65% to 90% were detected only once. Clones ranked in the top ten supply roughly 5% of the sample. Sequenced material: peripheral blood. These receptors originate from a man aged 45 to 65 with active or convalescent COVID-19.

The rearrangement links TRBV30 to TRBJ1-1, with TRBD1 as a possible D gene (5 bases). The CDR3 contains 13 residues. V lost 3 bases and J 5 bases, leaving 13 bases between the germline ends. From germline, CDR1 is GTSNPN and CDR2 SVGIG (reference sequence). CDR3 loop: CAWSLYQGTEAFF. As DNA, the CDR3 is TGTGCCTGGAGCCTATACCAGGGAACTGAAGCTTTCTTT.

This rearrangement joins TRBV6-5 to TRBJ1-4; the D gene is possibly TRBD1 (6 bases). CDR1 is MNHEY, CDR2 SVGAGI, per germline. The V end lost 6 bases, the J end lost 4 bases, and 12 bases lay between the germline ends. The CDR3 is made up of 14 amino acids. The CDR3 bases are TGTGCCAGCAGCCCACAGGGCCTTAATGAAAAACTGTTTTTT. Encoded protein: CASSPQGLNEKLFF.

This chain joins TRBV14 and TRBJ1-4, with a weak D call TRBD1 (5 bases). CDR3 length: 16 residues. Trimming shortened V by 0 bases and J by 7 bases, and 15 bases separated the two germline ends. Germline assignment: CDR1 SGHDN and CDR2 FVKESK. The CDR3 DNA reads TGTGCCAGCAGCCAAGACCTGGAGGGGTTAGCTGAAAAACTGTTTTTT. It codes for CASSQDLEGLAEKLFF. The whole variable domain, remainder taken from reference TRBV14 and TRBJ1-4, is EAGVTQFPSHSVIEKGQTVTLRCDPISGHDNLYWYRRVMGKEIKFLLHFVKESKQDESGMPNNRFLAERTGGTYSTLKVQPAELEDSGVYFCASSQDLEGLAEKLFFGSGTQLSVL.

V usage is TRBV3-1 (or the pseudogene TRBV3-2) and J usage is TRBJ2-1; D possibly corresponds to TRBD2 (5 bases). Per the germline V gene, CDR1 is LGHDT and CDR2 is YNNKEL (reference sequence). V was trimmed by 0 bases and J by 6 bases, leaving 12 bases between them. CDR3 length equals 15 residues. The CDR3 sequence is CASSQDGWRSNEQFF. CDR3 nucleotides: TGTGCCAGCAGCCAAGATGGTTGGAGGTCCAATGAGCAGTTCTTC.

This clone was seen just once. V usage is TRBV7-3 and J usage is TRBJ2-7; D may be TRBD1 (7 bases). Germline V CDR1 and CDR2: SGHTA, FQGTGA. The V end was cut by 8 bases, the J end by 4 bases, with 15 bases between. The CDR3 extends over 13 amino acids. The CDR3 spells CASSSGGGYEQYF. CDR3 nucleotides: TGTGCCAGCTCCTCAGGGGGAGGATACGAGCAGTACTTC.

V usage is TRBV18 and J usage is TRBJ1-1; TRBD1 matches 9 bases. The germline V gene has CDR1 KGHSH and CDR2 LQKENI. The CDR3 runs 17 residues. V dropped 3 bases and J dropped 8; count of bases not matched to a gene: 16. The CDR3 region is CASSPGRDRVIFTEAFF. In nucleotides, the CDR3 is TGTGCCAGCTCACCCGGCCGGGACAGGGTGATTTTTACCGAAGCTTTCTTT.

This chain connects TRBV7-8 to TRBJ2-2; TRBD1 agrees at 11 bases. CDR1 and CDR2 (germline): SGHVS, FQNEAQ. The CDR3 length is 19 residues. Trimming removed 1 base from V and 1 base from J; junction bases left unmatched: 8. CDR3 coding DNA: TGTGCCAGCAGCTTAGACCTGGACAGGGGGCGAAAGAACACCGGGGAGCTGTTTTTT. Translation gives CASSLDLDRGRKNTGELFF.

The V call is TRBV10-3, the J call TRBJ1-5, with D hard to call. The CDR3 has 13 residues. The germline gives CDR1 ENHRY, CDR2 SYGVKD. V lost 5 bases to trimming and J lost 3 bases, with 8 bases between them. DNA for the CDR3: TGTGCCATCAGTACAGAATCCAATCAGCCCCAGCATTTT. Protein: CAISTESNQPQHF.

This sequence joins TRBV2 and TRBJ2-2; TRBD2 might be the D (7 bases). V dropped 6 bases and J dropped 4 bases, with 12 bases sitting between them. Germline V gene lookup returns CDR1 SNHLY and CDR2 FYNNEI. This CDR3 is built from 14 residues. CDR3 nucleotides: TGTGCCAGCAGCGGGGGGCTGGGCACCGGGGAGCTGTTTTTT. This encodes CASSGGLGTGELFF.

The chain carries TRBV7-2 and TRBJ2-3; 9 bases fit TRBD2. Trimming at V came to 5 bases and at J to 6 bases, leaving 3 bases not matched to a gene. Germline V lookup: CDR1 SGHTA, CDR2 FQGNSA. CDR3 size: 13 residues. CDR3 bases: TGTGCCAGCAGCGGGACTAGCCTGGATACGCAGTATTTT. Protein: CASSGTSLDTQYF.

The chain carries TRBV19 and TRBJ1-5; D possibly corresponds to TRBD1 (5 bases). Trimming shortened V by 3 bases and J by 6 bases, and 9 bases separated the two germline ends. In germline, CDR1 is LNHDA, CDR2 SQIVND (reference sequence). This CDR3 has 13 residues. The CDR3, as DNA: TGTGCCAGTAGTATTGACAGAACTCAGCCCCAGCATTTT. The encoded protein is CASSIDRTQPQHF.

On this clone: The sample contains more than one DNA sequence encoding this CDR3. V usage is TRBV3-1 (or the pseudogene TRBV3-2) and J usage is TRBJ2-7, with 10 bases identical to TRBD2. V shed 6 bases, J shed 3 bases, and the junction held 2 bases outside the gene matches. The CDR3 loop spans 13 amino acids. Germline lookup yields CDR1 LGHDT and CDR2 YNNKEL (reference sequence). The CDR3 bases are TGTGCCAGCAGTCCTAGCGGGAGCTACGAGCAGTACTTC. It is translated as CASSPSGSYEQYF.

The rearrangement joins TRBV9 to TRBJ1-1; D is uncertain. This CDR3 region has 12 residues. The V gene's germline CDR1 is SGDLS and CDR2 YYNGEE. Deletions cut 5 bases from V and 10 bases from J, with 15 bases between. CDR3 in amino acids: CASSTPTGSAFF. The CDR3 bases are TGTGCCAGCAGTACCCCGACTGGGTCAGCTTTCTTT.

The chain recombines TRBV12-5 with TRBJ1-2, with 8 bases aligning to TRBD1. V lost 4 bases and J lost 8; bases outside the gene matches: 9. The CDR3 consists of 14 residues. The germline CDR1 and CDR2 sequences are LGHNT and FRNRAP. The CDR3 sequence: CASGYQQGVGGYTF. CDR3 sequence (DNA): TGTGCTAGTGGTTATCAACAGGGGGTAGGAGGCTACACCTTC.

This chain links TRBV2 with TRBJ2-7, with 7 bases lining up with TRBD2. V dropped 11 bases and J dropped 0; count of bases not matched to a gene: 7. The CDR3 consists of 13 residues. Germline lookup yields CDR1 SNHLY and CDR2 FYNNEI. The CDR3 DNA is TGTGCCGGGGGGGACGGGAGCTCCTACGAGCAGTACTTC. The encoded protein is CAGGDGSSYEQYF.